These 5 T cell receptor beta chains came from one sample sequenced in a study of T cell responses to AZD1222 COVID-19 vaccine (dated by TCRdb to about 2021). Library prep was done by the immunoSEQ multiplex PCR assay. Drawn from immuneACCESS, this table holds only the in-frame rearrangements with V and J called that TCRdb kept. Clones are partly lost; checked studies trace under half to an unresolved V gene and leave the rest unexplained. The sample data list over 85,000 clones, and approximately 91% of these were observed just once. The ten top clones hold around a sixth of the sample. The intended sense of this specimen's time point label: about 28 days (+/-7) after the second vaccine dose. The sample was peripheral blood, taken 28 days after the second AZD1222 dose. These receptors were taken from an adult who received the AZD1222 COVID-19 vaccine.

The chain has TRBV28 and TRBJ1-2; the D gene is possibly TRBD1 (5 bases). CDR1 is MDHEN and CDR2 is SYDVKM in the germline V gene. The CDR3 loop spans 13 amino acids. V was pared by 6 bases and J by 0 bases, with 8 bases between. The CDR3 DNA is TGTGCCAGCAGGGAGGGGCCTAACTATGGCTACACCTTC. It translates to CASREGPNYGYTF.

The J gene is TRBJ2-7, the V gene TRBV28; 7 bases map to TRBD2. The J segment lost 5 bases and the V segment lost 4 bases, leaving 11 bases of the junction unmatched. Looked up from germline, CDR1 is MDHEN and CDR2 is SYDVKM. The CDR3 is 15 residues long. In nucleotides, the CDR3 is TGTGCCAGCAGTTCGCTTAAGAGGACTAGGGACGAGCAGTACTTC. It encodes CASSSLKRTRDEQYF.

The chain employs TRBV5-1 and TRBJ2-3; D ambiguous. Trimming removed 0 bases at V and 1 base at J, with 3 bases between. This CDR3 comprises 13 residues. The germline CDR1 and CDR2 sequences are SGHRS and YFSETQ. The chain's CDR3 is CASSLGGTDTQYF. The CDR3 DNA sequence: TGCGCCAGCAGCTTGGGGGGCACAGATACGCAGTATTTT.

The J gene is TRBJ2-2, the V gene TRBV18, with 9 bases identical to TRBD1. The J segment lost 1 base and the V segment lost 1 base, leaving 1 base of the junction unmatched. Germline assignment: CDR1 KGHSH and CDR2 LQKENI. The CDR3 is made up of 16 amino acids. Written as DNA, the CDR3 is TGTGCCAGCTCACCACAGGACAGGGGGAACACCGGGGAGCTGTTTTTT. It yields the protein CASSPQDRGNTGELFF.

The V call is TRBV6-5, the J call TRBJ2-7; 12 positions agree with TRBD2. CDR1 and CDR2 (germline): MNHEY, SVGAGI. The CDR3 consists of 15 residues. The V and J ends lost 3 bases and 3 bases, in that order; junction bases with no gene match: 3. CDR3 in amino acids: CASSYPTSGSYEQYF. For the CDR3, the DNA is TGTGCCAGCAGTTATCCGACTAGCGGGAGCTACGAGCAGTACTTC.